This T cell receptor (beta chain) was obtained from a study of shared clonotypes between healthy human individuals. Naivety among CD8 cells was defined by CD45RO negativity and positive CCR7 selection, thereby excluding terminally differentiated effector memory CD45RA+ cells. V was shortened by 5 bases and J by 4 bases, with 15 bases between the two germline ends. From germline, CDR1 is SGHTA and CDR2 FQGNSA. CDR3 length: 14 residues. This clone was counted between two and nine times. The sample has other DNA sequences that encode this CDR3 too. Here immunoSEQ multiplex PCR was the method, and the copy in TCRdb shows in-frame clones only, minus some. The sample lists approximately 1.9 million clones, 85% to 95% occurring once.

The sequencing input was naive CD8+ T cells from PBMCs. This clonotype was sampled from a man between 18 and 29 years old in good health. Some clones in this sample may be carry-over from other donors' samples. The chain carries TRBV7-2 and TRBJ2-7; a possible D gene is TRBD2 (6 bases). The CDR3 sequence: CASSPRDFNYEQYF. The CDR3 DNA reads TGTGCCAGCAGCCCACGGGACTTCAATTACGAGCAGTACTTC. Using reference TRBV7-2 and TRBJ2-7 for the parts outside the CDR3, the full variable domain is GAGVSQSPSNKVTEKGKDVELRCDPISGHTALYWYRQSLGQGLEFLIYFQGNSAPDKSGLPSDRFSAERTGGSVSTLTIQRTQQEDSAVYLCASSPRDFNYEQYFGPGTRLTVT.